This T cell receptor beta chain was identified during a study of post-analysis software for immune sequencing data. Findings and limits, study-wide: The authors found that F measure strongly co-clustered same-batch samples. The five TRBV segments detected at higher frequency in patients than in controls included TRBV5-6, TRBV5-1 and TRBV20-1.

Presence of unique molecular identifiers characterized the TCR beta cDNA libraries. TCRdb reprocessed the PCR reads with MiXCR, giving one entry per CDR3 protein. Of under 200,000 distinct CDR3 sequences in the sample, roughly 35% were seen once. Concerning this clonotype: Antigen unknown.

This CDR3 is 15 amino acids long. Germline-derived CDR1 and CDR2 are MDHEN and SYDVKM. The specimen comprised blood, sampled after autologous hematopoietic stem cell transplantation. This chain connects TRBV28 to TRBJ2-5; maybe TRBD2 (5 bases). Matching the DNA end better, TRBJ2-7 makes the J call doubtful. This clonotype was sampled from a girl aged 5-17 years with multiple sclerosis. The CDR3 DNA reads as TGTGCCAGCAGTTGGGATTGGACTCCCCGCTACGAGCAGTACTTC. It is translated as CASSWDWTPRYEQYF.